Detailed here is one T cell receptor beta chain. Antigen specificity is unknown. The CDR3 has 14 amino acids. Germline V gives CDR1 MNHEY, CDR2 SVGAGI. Trimming took 0 bases from V and 7 from J, leaving 13 bases between them. TCRdb reprocessed the PCR reads using MiXCR. Of fewer than 35,000 clones in the sample, 20% to 25% were seen once. None of the patients had undergone any treatment ahead of thyroid surgery. The source of the sample is a study of metastatic and nonmetastatic thyroid tumors. General study findings and limits: When malignant thyroid tumors were compared with benign nodules, TCR beta diversity was reportedly significantly higher in the malignant tumors. This held in both blood and tumor samples.

The receptor was isolated from a male donor with papillary thyroid cancer or a benign thyroid nodule (not recorded which). Some clones in this sample may be carry-over from other donors' samples. The specimen was tumor tissue. The chain employs TRBV6-5 and TRBJ2-7; either TRBD1 or TRBD2 may fit D (5 bases each). Here the CDR3 reads CASSYSGQGREQYF. CDR3 DNA: TGTGCCAGCAGTTACTCTGGTCAGGGACGGGAGCAGTACTTC.